The following is a T cell receptor (beta chain) sequence with its context. No antigen is known for it. The record originates from a study of response to subunit inactivated influenza vaccine. Notes on the study in general: Authors suggested seasonal influenza vaccinations each recruit few new T cells.

Each CDR3 protein is one row after TCRdb ran MiXCR on the RT-PCR reads. This table has a few hundred thousand distinct CDR3 sequences, 13% to 15% appearing once. Trimming took off 3 bases at V and 4 bases at J, with 15 bases between the two ends. Germline assignment: CDR1 SNHLY and CDR2 FYNNEI. This CDR3 is built from 16 residues. The gene calls are TRBV2 and TRBJ2-2; D is unclear. The sample in question was PBMCs from blood, obtained 11 to 12 days after vaccination. The TCR was taken from a middle-aged man who received an inactivated influenza vaccine. CDR3: CASSEGYHFGTGELFF. CDR3 bases: TGTGCCAGCAGTGAGGGCTACCATTTCGGCACCGGGGAGCTGTTTTTT.